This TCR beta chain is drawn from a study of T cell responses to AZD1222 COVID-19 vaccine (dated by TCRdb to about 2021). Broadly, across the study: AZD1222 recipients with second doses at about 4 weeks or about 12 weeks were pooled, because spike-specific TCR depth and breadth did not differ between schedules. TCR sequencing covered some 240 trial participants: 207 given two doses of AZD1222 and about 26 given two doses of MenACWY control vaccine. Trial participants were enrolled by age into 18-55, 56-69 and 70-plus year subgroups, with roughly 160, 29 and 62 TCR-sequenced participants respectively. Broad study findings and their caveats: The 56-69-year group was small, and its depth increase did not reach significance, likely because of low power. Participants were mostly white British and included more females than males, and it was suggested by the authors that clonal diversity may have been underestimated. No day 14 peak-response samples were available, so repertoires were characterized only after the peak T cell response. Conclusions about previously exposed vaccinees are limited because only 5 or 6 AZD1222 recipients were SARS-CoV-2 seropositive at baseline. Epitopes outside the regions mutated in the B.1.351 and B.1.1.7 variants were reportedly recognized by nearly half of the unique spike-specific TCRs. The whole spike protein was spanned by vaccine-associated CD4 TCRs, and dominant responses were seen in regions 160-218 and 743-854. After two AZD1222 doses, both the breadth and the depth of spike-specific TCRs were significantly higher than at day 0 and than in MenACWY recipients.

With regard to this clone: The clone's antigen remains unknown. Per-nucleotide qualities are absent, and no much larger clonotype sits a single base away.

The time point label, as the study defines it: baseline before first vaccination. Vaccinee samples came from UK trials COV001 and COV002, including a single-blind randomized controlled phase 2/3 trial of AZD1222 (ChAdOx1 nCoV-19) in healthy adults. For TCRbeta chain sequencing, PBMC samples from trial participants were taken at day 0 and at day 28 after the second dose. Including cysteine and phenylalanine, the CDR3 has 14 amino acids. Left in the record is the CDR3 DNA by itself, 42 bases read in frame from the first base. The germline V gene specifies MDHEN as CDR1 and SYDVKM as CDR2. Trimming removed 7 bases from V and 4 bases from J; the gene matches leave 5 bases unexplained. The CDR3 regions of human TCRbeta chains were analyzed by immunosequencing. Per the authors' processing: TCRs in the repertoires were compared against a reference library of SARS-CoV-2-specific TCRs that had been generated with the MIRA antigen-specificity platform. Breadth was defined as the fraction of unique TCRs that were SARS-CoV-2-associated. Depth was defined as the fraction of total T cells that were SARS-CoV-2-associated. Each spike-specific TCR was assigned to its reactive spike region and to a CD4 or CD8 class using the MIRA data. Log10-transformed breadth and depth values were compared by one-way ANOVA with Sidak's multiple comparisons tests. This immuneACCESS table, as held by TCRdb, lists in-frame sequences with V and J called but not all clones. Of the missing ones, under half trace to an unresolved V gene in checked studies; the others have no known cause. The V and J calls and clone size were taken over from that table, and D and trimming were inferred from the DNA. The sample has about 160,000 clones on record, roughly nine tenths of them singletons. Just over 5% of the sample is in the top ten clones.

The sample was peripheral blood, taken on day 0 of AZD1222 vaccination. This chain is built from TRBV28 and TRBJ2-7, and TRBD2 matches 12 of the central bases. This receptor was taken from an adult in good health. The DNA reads TGTGCCAGCACCGAACTAGCGGGAGGATACGAGCAGTACTTC. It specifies CASTELAGGYEQYF.